This TCR beta chain was found in a study of blood T cell repertoires in COVID-19. The CDR3 contains 14 residues. V shed 0 bases and J 3 bases; nucleotides not matched to a gene: 1. The germline CDR1 and CDR2 sequences are ENHRY and SYGVKD. Assay used: immunoSEQ multiplex PCR; TCRdb lists only in-frame clones, some missing. There are 130,000 to 150,000 clones in the sample; roughly 79% occur only once, and roughly 8% lies in the top ten. The sample taken for sequencing was peripheral blood. The receptor comes from a human donor in a cohort sampled during active COVID-19. The rearrangement uses TRBV10-3 and TRBJ2-7; 8 positions match TRBD1. CDR3 in DNA: TGTGCCATCAGTGAGTCCGACAGGGGCTACGAGCAGTACTTC. It yields the protein CAISESDRGYEQYF.